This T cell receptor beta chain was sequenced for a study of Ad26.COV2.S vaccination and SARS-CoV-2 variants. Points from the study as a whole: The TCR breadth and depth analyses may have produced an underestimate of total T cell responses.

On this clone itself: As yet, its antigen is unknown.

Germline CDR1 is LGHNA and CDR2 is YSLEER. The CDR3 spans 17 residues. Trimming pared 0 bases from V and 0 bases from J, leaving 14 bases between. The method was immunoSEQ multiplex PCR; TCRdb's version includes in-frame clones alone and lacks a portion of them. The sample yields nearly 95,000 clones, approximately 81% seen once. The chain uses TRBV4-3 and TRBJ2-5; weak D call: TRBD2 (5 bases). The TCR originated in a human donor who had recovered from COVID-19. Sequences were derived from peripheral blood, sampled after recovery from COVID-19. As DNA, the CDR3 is TGCGCCAGCAGCCAAGATTTGGCGGGTAATTACCAAGAGACCCAGTACTTC. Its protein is CASSQDLAGNYQETQYF.